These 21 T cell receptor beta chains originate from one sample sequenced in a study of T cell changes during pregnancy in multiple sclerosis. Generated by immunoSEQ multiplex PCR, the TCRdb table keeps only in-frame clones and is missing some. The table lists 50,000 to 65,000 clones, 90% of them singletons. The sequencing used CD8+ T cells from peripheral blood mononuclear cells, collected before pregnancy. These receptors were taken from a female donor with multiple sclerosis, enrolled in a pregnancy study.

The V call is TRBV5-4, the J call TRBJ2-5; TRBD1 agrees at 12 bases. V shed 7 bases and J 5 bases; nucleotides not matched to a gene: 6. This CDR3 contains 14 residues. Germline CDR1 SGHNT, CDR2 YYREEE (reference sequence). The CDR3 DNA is TGTGCCAGCCAAGGGACAGGGGGCTGGGAGACCCAGTACTTC. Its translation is CASQGTGGWETQYF.

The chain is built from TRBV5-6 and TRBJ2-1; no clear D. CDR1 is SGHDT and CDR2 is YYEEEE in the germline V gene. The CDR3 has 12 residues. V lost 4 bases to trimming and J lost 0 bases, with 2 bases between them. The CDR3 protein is CASSLSYNEQFF. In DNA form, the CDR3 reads TGTGCCAGCAGCCTCTCCTACAATGAGCAGTTCTTC.

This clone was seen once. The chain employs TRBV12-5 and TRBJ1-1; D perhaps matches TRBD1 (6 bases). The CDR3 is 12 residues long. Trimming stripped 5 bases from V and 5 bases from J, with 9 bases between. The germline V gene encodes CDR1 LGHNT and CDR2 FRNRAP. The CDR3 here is CASGLTGTEAFF. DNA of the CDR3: TGTGCTAGTGGTCTAACAGGGACTGAAGCTTTCTTT. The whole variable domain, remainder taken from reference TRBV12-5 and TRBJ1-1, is DARVTQTPRHKVTEMGQEVTMRCQPILGHNTVFWYRQTMMQGLELLAYFRNRAPLDDSGMPKDRFSAEMPDATLATLKIQPSEPRDSAVYFCASGLTGTEAFFGQGTRLTVV.

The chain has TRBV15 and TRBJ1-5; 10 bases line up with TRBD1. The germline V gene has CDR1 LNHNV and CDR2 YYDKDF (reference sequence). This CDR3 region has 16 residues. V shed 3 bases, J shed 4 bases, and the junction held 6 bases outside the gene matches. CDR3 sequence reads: CATSRGAGQGNQPQHF. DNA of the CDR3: TGTGCCACCAGCAGGGGGGCGGGACAGGGGAATCAGCCCCAGCATTTT.

The CDR3 loop is CASSFTESYEQYF. The CDR3 coding sequence is TGTGCCAGCAGCTTCACAGAGTCCTACGAGCAGTACTTC. The chain joins TRBV11-2 to TRBJ2-7; D is uncertain. Germline V gives CDR1 SGHAT, CDR2 FQNNGV. There are 13 residues in the CDR3. V dropped 3 bases and J dropped 1 base, with 7 bases sitting between them.

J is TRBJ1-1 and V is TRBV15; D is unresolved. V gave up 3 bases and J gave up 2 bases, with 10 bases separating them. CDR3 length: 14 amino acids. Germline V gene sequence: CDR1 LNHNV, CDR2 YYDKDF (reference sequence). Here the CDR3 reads CATSRAPGNTEAFF. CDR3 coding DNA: TGTGCCACCAGCAGGGCGCCGGGAAACACTGAAGCTTTCTTT.

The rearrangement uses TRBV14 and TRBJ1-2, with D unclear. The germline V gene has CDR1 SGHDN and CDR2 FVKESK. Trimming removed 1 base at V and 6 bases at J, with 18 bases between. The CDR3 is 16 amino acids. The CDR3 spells CASSQGEEFGVNGYTF. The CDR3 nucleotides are TGTGCCAGCAGCCAAGGCGAGGAGTTCGGGGTAAATGGCTACACCTTC. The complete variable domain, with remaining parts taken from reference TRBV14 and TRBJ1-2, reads EAGVTQFPSHSVIEKGQTVTLRCDPISGHDNLYWYRRVMGKEIKFLLHFVKESKQDESGMPNNRFLAERTGGTYSTLKVQPAELEDSGVYFCASSQGEEFGVNGYTFGSGTRLTVV.

The CDR3 DNA is TGCAGCGTTGAAGTCCCTGGGACATCAAATGAAAAACTGTTTTTT. The encoded protein is CSVEVPGTSNEKLFF. The chain joins TRBV29-1 to TRBJ1-4; a weak D match, TRBD1 (6 bases). The CDR3 length is 15 residues. The V end lost 1 base, the J end lost 5 bases, and 14 bases lay between the germline ends. The V gene's germline CDR1 is SQVTM and CDR2 ANQGSEA.

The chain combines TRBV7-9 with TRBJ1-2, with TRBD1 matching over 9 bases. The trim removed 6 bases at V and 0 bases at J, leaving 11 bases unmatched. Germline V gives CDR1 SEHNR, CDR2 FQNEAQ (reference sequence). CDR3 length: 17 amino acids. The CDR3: CASRPTGGLLANYGYTF. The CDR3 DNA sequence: TGTGCCAGCAGACCGACAGGGGGACTCTTAGCTAACTATGGCTACACCTTC. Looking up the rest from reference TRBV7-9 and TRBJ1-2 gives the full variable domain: DTGVSQNPRHKITKRGQNVTFRCDPISEHNRLYWYRQTLGQGPEFLTYFQNEAQLEKSRLLSDRFSAERPKGSFSTLEIQRTEQGDSAMYLCASRPTGGLLANYGYTFGSGTRLTVV.

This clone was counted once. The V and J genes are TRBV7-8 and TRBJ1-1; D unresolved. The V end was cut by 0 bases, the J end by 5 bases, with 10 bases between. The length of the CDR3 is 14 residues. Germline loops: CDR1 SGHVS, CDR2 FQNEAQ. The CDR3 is CASSLAGQWTEAFF. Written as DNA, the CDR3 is TGTGCCAGCAGCTTAGCGGGCCAGTGGACTGAAGCTTTCTTT.

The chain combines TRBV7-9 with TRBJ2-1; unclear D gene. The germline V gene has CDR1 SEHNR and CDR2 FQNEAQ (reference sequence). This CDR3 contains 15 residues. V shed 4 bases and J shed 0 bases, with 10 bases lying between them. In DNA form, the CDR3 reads TGTGCCAGCAGCTCTAGTTTGTACTCCTACAATGAGCAGTTCTTC. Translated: CASSSSLYSYNEQFF.

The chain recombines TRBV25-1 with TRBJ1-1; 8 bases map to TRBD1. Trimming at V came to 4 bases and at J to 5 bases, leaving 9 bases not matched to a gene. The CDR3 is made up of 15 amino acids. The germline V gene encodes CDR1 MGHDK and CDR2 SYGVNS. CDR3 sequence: CASSGPAGGWTEAFF. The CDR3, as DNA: TGTGCCAGCAGTGGCCCGGCAGGGGGCTGGACTGAAGCTTTCTTT.

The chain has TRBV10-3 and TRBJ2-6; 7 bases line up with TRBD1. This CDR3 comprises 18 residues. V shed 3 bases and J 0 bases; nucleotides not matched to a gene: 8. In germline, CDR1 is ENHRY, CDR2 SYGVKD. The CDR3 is CAISETQGPSSGANVLTF. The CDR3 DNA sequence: TGTGCCATCAGTGAAACACAGGGGCCGAGCTCTGGGGCCAACGTCCTGACTTTC.

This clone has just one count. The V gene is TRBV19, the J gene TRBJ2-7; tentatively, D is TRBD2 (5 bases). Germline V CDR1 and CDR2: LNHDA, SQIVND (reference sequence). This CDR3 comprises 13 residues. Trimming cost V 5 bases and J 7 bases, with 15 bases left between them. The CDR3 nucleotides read TGTGCCAGTAGTCCCGGGTTCCCGGGGGAGCAGTACTTC. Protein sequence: CASSPGFPGEQYF. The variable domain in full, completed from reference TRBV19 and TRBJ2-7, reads DGGITQSPKYLFRKEGQNVTLSCEQNLNHDAMYWYRQDPGQGLRLIYYSQIVNDFQKGDIAEGYSVSREKKESFPLTVTSAQKNPTAFYLCASSPGFPGEQYFGPGTRLTVT.

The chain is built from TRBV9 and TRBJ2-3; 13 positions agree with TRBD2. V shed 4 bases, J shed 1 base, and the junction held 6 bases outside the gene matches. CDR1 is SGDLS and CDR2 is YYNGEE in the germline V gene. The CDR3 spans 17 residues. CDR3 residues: CASSFTSGGAGTDTQYF. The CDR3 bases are TGTGCCAGCAGCTTTACTAGCGGGGGGGCCGGCACAGATACGCAGTATTTT.

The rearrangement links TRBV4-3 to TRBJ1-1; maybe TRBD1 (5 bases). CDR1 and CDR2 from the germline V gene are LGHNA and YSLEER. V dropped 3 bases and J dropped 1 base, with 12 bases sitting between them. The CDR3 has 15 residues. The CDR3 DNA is TGCGCCAGCAGCCAGTGGAACGGGGGGAACACTGAAGCTTTCTTT. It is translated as CASSQWNGGNTEAFF.

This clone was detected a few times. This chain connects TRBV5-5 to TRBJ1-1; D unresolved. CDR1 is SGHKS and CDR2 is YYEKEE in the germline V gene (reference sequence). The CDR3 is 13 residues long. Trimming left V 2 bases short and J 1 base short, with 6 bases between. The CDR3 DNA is TGTGCCAGCAGCTTCGGGTGGAACACTGAAGCTTTCTTT. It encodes CASSFGWNTEAFF. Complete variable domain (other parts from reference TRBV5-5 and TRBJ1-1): DAGVTQSPTHLIKTRGQQVTLRCSPISGHKSVSWYQQVLGQGPQFIFQYYEKEERGRGNFPDRFSARQFPNYSSELNVNALLLGDSALYLCASSFGWNTEAFFGQGTRLTVV.

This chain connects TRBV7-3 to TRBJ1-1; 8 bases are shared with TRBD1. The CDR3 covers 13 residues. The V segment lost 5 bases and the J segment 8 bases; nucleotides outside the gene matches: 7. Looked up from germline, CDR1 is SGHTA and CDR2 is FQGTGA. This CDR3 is CASSPTGVLEAFF. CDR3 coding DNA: TGTGCCAGCAGCCCGACAGGGGTTCTAGAAGCTTTCTTT. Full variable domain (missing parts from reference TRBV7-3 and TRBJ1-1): GAGVSQTPSNKVTEKGKYVELRCDPISGHTALYWYRQSLGQGPEFLIYFQGTGAADDSGLPNDRFFAVRPEGSVSTLKIQRTERGDSAVYLCASSPTGVLEAFFGQGTRLTVV.

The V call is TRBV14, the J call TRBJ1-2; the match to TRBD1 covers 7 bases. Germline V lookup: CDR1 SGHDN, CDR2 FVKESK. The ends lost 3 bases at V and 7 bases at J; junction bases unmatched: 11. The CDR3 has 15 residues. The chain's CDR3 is CASSHTTGLSGGYTF. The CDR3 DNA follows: TGTGCCAGCAGCCATACGACAGGGCTTTCGGGTGGCTACACCTTC.

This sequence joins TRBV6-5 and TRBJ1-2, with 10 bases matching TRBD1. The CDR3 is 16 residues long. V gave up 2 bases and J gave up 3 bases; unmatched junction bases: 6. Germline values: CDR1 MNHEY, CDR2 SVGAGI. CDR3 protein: CASSYQGQGPYYGYTF. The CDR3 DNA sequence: TGTGCCAGCAGTTACCAGGGACAGGGGCCCTACTATGGCTACACCTTC.

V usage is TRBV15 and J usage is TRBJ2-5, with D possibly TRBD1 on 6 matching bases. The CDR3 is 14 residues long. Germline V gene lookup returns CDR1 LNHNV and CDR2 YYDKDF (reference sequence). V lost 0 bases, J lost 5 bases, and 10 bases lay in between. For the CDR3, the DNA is TGTGCCACCAGCAGAGACAGGGGATTGGAGACCCAGTACTTC. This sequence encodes CATSRDRGLETQYF. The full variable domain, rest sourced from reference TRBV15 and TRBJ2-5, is DAMVIQNPRYQVTQFGKPVTLSCSQTLNHNVMYWYQQKSSQAPKLLFHYYDKDFNNEADTPDNFQSRRPNTSFCFLDIRSPGLGDTAMYLCATSRDRGLETQYFGPGTRLLVL.